The 15 T cell receptor beta chains below all came from one sample that was sequenced in a study of cytomegalovirus exposure and HLA in healthy donors. Use of 60 Vbeta and 13 Jbeta primers characterized the PCR. Generated by immunoSEQ multiplex PCR, the TCRdb table keeps only in-frame clones and is missing some. The sample holds around 180,000 clones; around 80% are singletons and the top ten take 0.95% to 1.5%. The sequenced material came from PBMCs. These receptors all come from a boy between 2 and 15 years old in good health and CMV-seronegative.

This chain uses TRBV19 with TRBJ2-1, with D possibly being TRBD1 (6 bases). This CDR3 contains 20 residues. Per the germline V gene, CDR1 is LNHDA and CDR2 is SQIVND (reference sequence). V lost 2 bases, J lost 8 bases, and 31 bases lay in between. CDR3 region: CASSIFTGRGVSGAVDEQFF. In DNA, the CDR3 is TGTGCCAGTAGTATATTTACCGGCAGGGGAGTTAGTGGGGCCGTGGATGAGCAGTTCTTC.

The genes are TRBV5-4 and TRBJ2-1, with D possibly matching TRBD1 (5 bases). Germline V CDR1 and CDR2: SGHNT, YYREEE (reference sequence). The CDR3 spans 14 residues. V lost 4 bases, J lost 7 bases, and 15 bases lay in between. The CDR3 reads CASSPGHNQNEQFF. For the CDR3, the DNA is TGTGCCAGCAGCCCTGGACACAACCAGAATGAGCAGTTCTTC.

This chain uses TRBV19 with TRBJ2-1; tentative D call: TRBD2 (5 bases). The V and J ends lost 1 base and 4 bases respectively, with 11 bases between them. CDR1 LNHDA and CDR2 SQIVND come from the germline V gene (reference sequence). The CDR3 sequence is 15 residues long. CDR3 in DNA: TGTGCCAGTAGTATAGTTGGCGGAGGATACAATGAGCAGTTCTTC. Translation gives CASSIVGGGYNEQFF.

This chain links TRBV19 with TRBJ1-2; D gene unclear. This CDR3 spans 14 amino acids. The V end lost 6 bases, the J end lost 3 bases, and 14 bases lay between the germline ends. In germline, CDR1 is LNHDA, CDR2 SQIVND (reference sequence). CDR3 loop: CASRRVPGDYGYTF. The CDR3 DNA reads TGTGCCAGTAGAAGGGTCCCCGGGGACTATGGCTACACCTTC.

This sequence joins TRBV29-1 and TRBJ2-1; 8 bases agree with TRBD2. The CDR3 sequence is 13 residues long. Germline CDR1 is SQVTM and CDR2 is ANQGSEA. The J segment lost 6 bases and the V segment lost 8 bases, leaving 9 bases of the junction unmatched. The CDR3 region is CSLPGLESNEQFF. The DNA for the CDR3 is TGCAGCTTACCGGGACTAGAGTCCAATGAGCAGTTCTTC.

The J gene is TRBJ1-1, the V gene TRBV5-1; 8 bases line up with TRBD1. The CDR3 totals 14 residues. After removal of 3 bases from V and 1 base from J, the junction contained 2 bases not matched to a gene. Per germline, CDR1 SGHRS and CDR2 YFSETQ. The CDR3 reads CASSSQGGNTEAFF. In DNA, the CDR3 is TGCGCCAGCAGCTCACAGGGGGGGAACACTGAAGCTTTCTTT.

In regard to this clone: Other DNA sequences from this sample encode an identical CDR3 as well. The chain has TRBV5-5 and TRBJ2-7; TRBD1 matches at 11 bases. This CDR3 is built from 14 residues. CDR1 is SGHKS and CDR2 is YYEKEE in the germline V gene (reference sequence). V shed 4 bases, J shed 7 bases, and the junction held 7 bases outside the gene matches. CDR3 region: CASSHGQGAQEQYV. CDR3 in DNA: TGTGCCAGCAGCCATGGACAGGGGGCCCAAGAGCAGTACGTC.

The rearrangement uses TRBV4-2 and TRBJ2-5; D may be TRBD2 (6 bases). The DNA end is more similar to TRBJ2-7, so the J call may be wrong. The length of the CDR3 is 15 residues. CDR1 is LGHNA and CDR2 is YNFKEQ in the germline V gene. Here the CDR3 reads CASSQDAGYSYEQYF. DNA for the CDR3: TGTGCCAGCAGCCAAGATGCGGGATATTCCTACGAGCAGTACTTC.

The chain uses TRBV30 and TRBJ1-5; 10 bases agree with TRBD1. Germline V CDR1 and CDR2: GTSNPN, SVGIG (reference sequence). CDR3 size: 17 residues. V was pared by 0 bases and J by 2 bases, with 7 bases of the junction left unmatched. This CDR3 reads CAWSVRTGGGGNQPQHF. The CDR3 nucleotides are TGTGCCTGGAGTGTACGGACAGGGGGAGGTGGCAATCAGCCCCAGCATTTT.

This chain joins TRBV7-9 and TRBJ1-4, with 9 nucleotides matching TRBD1. Trimming took 5 bases from V and 4 from J; bases not matched to a gene: 5. The CDR3 length is 15 residues. Germline V gene data show CDR1 as SEHNR and CDR2 as FQNEAQ (reference sequence). The CDR3 region is CASSAGTGYNEKLFF. DNA for the CDR3: TGTGCCAGCAGCGCCGGGACAGGGTATAATGAAAAACTGTTTTTT.

This clone is a singleton in its sample. The rearrangement uses TRBV6-5 and TRBJ2-1; 7 bases agree with TRBD2. V shed 3 bases, J shed 13 bases, and the junction held 12 bases outside the gene matches. CDR1 is MNHEY and CDR2 is SVGAGI in the germline V gene. The CDR3 spans 14 residues. The CDR3 DNA follows: TGTGCCAGCAGTTATGGGGGTCTGGGGGGGTTTCAGTTCTTC. It specifies CASSYGGLGGFQFF.

The chain is built from TRBV7-6 and TRBJ2-1, with D hard to call. Trimming removed 5 bases from V and 6 bases from J, with 11 bases in between. The CDR3 spans 13 residues. Germline V CDR1 and CDR2: SGHVS, FNYEAQ. The CDR3 DNA follows: TGTGCCAGCAGCCCTGCCCCGGGCAATGAGCAGTTCTTC. It yields the protein CASSPAPGNEQFF.

The genes are TRBV7-9 and TRBJ2-3, with 8 bases identical to TRBD1. V lost 1 base to trimming and J lost 4 bases; unmatched junction nucleotides: 10. Germline values: CDR1 SEHNR, CDR2 FQNEAQ (reference sequence). This CDR3 is 17 amino acids long. The CDR3 DNA reads as TGTGCCAGCAGCTTAGACCGACAGGGGAATAATCCAGATACGCAGTATTTT. It codes for CASSLDRQGNNPDTQYF.

This chain connects TRBV19 to TRBJ1-5; TRBD1 might be the D (6 bases). V lost 6 bases to trimming and J lost 8 bases, with 20 bases between them. Germline V CDR1 and CDR2: LNHDA, SQIVND (reference sequence). The CDR3 runs to 15 residues. The CDR3 nucleotides read TGTGCCAGTAGCGAGGGGACGGGAGGGGGAGAGCCCCAGCATTTT. As protein: CASSEGTGGGEPQHF.

A few counts support this clone. The rearrangement uses TRBV11-2 and TRBJ2-5, with 7 nucleotides matching TRBD2. This CDR3 spans 14 amino acids. V was pared by 4 bases and J by 3 bases, with 5 bases of the junction left unmatched. Germline V gene sequence: CDR1 SGHAT, CDR2 FQNNGV. CDR3 amino acids: CASSSVRGEETQYF. The CDR3 coding sequence is TGTGCCAGCAGCTCGGTTCGGGGGGAAGAGACCCAGTACTTC.